A single T cell receptor beta chain is shown here with its context. The antigen is not known. The sample originates from a study of cytomegalovirus exposure and HLA in healthy donors. This PCR relied on a set of 60 Vbeta primers and 13 Jbeta primers. The data were produced by immunoSEQ multiplex PCR, yet TCRdb's version contains in-frame clones alone and is incomplete. The repertoire includes some 100,000 clones, under 80% of them detected once, and 4% to 5.5% sits in the top ten. Study-wide results and caveats: The majority of TCR sequences were rare, yet some public TCRs appeared in many donors. Cytomegalovirus status was reportedly diagnosed by the classifier with high sensitivity and specificity. Accurate HLA-A and HLA-B prediction from TCR beta sequences was reported for most subjects.

V lost 4 bases to trimming and J lost 6 bases; unmatched junction nucleotides: 2. Germline CDR1 reads SGHRS; CDR2 reads YFSETQ. The CDR3 consists of 13 residues. The sequenced sample consisted of PBMCs. This chain joins TRBV5-1 and TRBJ2-1, with 9 bases lining up with TRBD1. This TCR was recovered from a woman under 30 in good health and CMV-seropositive. CDR3 residues: CASSGTGSNEQFF. CDR3 in DNA: TGCGCCAGCAGCGGGACAGGGTCCAATGAGCAGTTCTTC.